This T cell receptor beta chain was retrieved from a study of blood T cell repertoires in COVID-19. Study-wide context: Material from acute and convalescent COVID-19 was sourced from the United States, Italy and Spain. In each case, the material was cDNA or gDNA derived from T cells, B-cell-depleted T cells, or PBMCs.

V lost 2 bases to trimming and J lost 0 bases; unmatched junction nucleotides: 4. This CDR3 region has 16 residues. Germline V lookup: CDR1 SGHRS, CDR2 YFSETQ. Original processing methods: Amplification with reference gene primers provided the estimates of nucleated cell counts. Measured with immunoSEQ multiplex PCR; TCRdb has only the in-frame clones, and not every one. The V and J calls and clone size come from that table; D and trimming were worked out from the DNA. This sample has 80,000 to 90,000 clones; 65% to 85% occur once, and the top ten carry around 11%. The sequence was obtained from a man aged 65 to 85 with acute or convalescent COVID-19. This chain joins TRBV5-1 and TRBJ2-2; the match to TRBD1 covers 7 bases. Sequencing was carried out using peripheral blood. This CDR3 is CASSFRTGTNTGELFF. The CDR3 DNA follows: TGCGCCAGCAGCTTCCGGACAGGCACGAACACCGGGGAGCTGTTTTTT.